This passage covers 25 T cell receptor beta chains from one sample sequenced in a study of T-cell memory formation after mild COVID-19. A single record per CDR3 protein comes from TCRdb applying MiXCR to the 5' RACE reads. The sample yields approximately 440,000 distinct CDR3 sequences, around 18% seen once. The sequenced sample was PBMCs or a T cell subset sorted from them (not recorded which). The source is an adult woman who had mild COVID-19 (a few samples of this study predate the infection). Cell type and time point are not known.

This clonotype has a handful of counts. The genes are TRBV19 and TRBJ1-5; 7 positions agree with TRBD1. After removal of 5 bases from V and 4 bases from J, the junction contained 5 bases not matched to a gene. Per germline, CDR1 LNHDA and CDR2 SQIVND (reference sequence). The CDR3 loop spans 14 amino acids. This chain's CDR3 is CASSAATGNQPQHF. CDR3 bases: TGTGCCAGTAGTGCCGCGACAGGGAATCAGCCCCAGCATTTT.

This clonotype showed up just a few times. The V and J genes are TRBV11-2 and TRBJ1-6, with D perhaps matching TRBD1 (6 bases). CDR3 length: 14 residues. Deletions cut 1 base from V and 7 bases from J, with 8 bases between. Germline V lookup: CDR1 SGHAT, CDR2 FQNNGV. The CDR3 sequence is CASSLGRGNSPLHF. CDR3 sequence (DNA): TGTGCCAGCAGCTTAGGCAGGGGCAATTCACCCCTCCACTTT. Supplemented by reference TRBV11-2 and TRBJ1-6, the full variable domain reads EAGVAQSPRYKIIEKRQSVAFWCNPISGHATLYWYQQILGQGPKLLIQFQNNGVVDDSQLPKDRFSAERLKGVDSTLKIQPAKLEDSAVYLCASSLGRGNSPLHFGNGTRLTVT.

This clonotype was recorded a few times. V is TRBV10-3 and J is TRBJ2-7; 7 bases line up with TRBD1. V lost 5 bases, J lost 1 base, and 2 bases stayed unmatched. The CDR3 sequence is 13 residues long. CDR1 and CDR2 (germline): ENHRY, SYGVKD. CDR3: CAISRDRSYEQYF. In nucleotides, the CDR3 is TGTGCCATCAGTCGGGACAGATCCTACGAGCAGTACTTC.

This clonotype appeared a few times. The V call is TRBV20-1, the J call TRBJ2-5, with D possibly being TRBD1 or TRBD2 (5 bases each). Deletions cut 6 bases from V and 1 base from J, with 21 bases between. CDR3 length equals 16 residues. CDR1 is DFQATT and CDR2 is SNEGSKA in the germline V gene (reference sequence). The CDR3 sequence: CSALGPGATFQETQYF. The CDR3 DNA follows: TGCAGTGCCCTGGGGCCCGGGGCGACCTTCCAAGAGACCCAGTACTTC.

In this sample, this clonotype turned up a few times. Compared with germline, one end of the junction differs, possibly owing to a read error. This chain links TRBV15 with TRBJ2-5; the D is unclear. The V gene's germline CDR1 is LNHNV and CDR2 YYDKDF (reference sequence). This CDR3 is built from 9 residues. The CDR3 loop reads CDYQETQYF. The DNA for the CDR3 is TGTGACTACCAGGAGACCCAGTACTTC.

The chain links TRBV20-1 to TRBJ2-3, with a weak D call TRBD1 (5 bases). This CDR3 has 15 residues. Trimming pared 3 bases from V and 4 bases from J, leaving 17 bases between. The germline gives CDR1 DFQATT, CDR2 SNEGSKA (reference sequence). The CDR3 sequence is CSASLDTVLADTQYF. The CDR3 DNA follows: TGCAGTGCTAGTCTGGACACTGTGCTGGCAGATACGCAGTATTTT.

This clonotype was seen more than once but under ten times. J is TRBJ2-7 and V is TRBV7-8; 14 nucleotides line up with TRBD2. Trimming cost V 4 bases and J 2 bases; bases outside gene matches: 4. Germline loops: CDR1 SGHVS, CDR2 FQNEAQ. The CDR3 sequence is 16 residues long. CDR3 DNA sequence: TGTGCCAGCAGCTCCGGACTAGCGGGGGGCGCCTACGAGCAGTACTTC. Translation: CASSSGLAGGAYEQYF.

This clonotype was detected many times. The rearrangement uses TRBV4-1 and TRBJ2-1; weak D call: TRBD2 (6 bases). The V end was cut by 0 bases, the J end by 2 bases, with 8 bases between. The CDR3 spans 15 residues. Germline V gene sequence: CDR1 MGHRA, CDR2 YSYEKL. In nucleotides, the CDR3 is TGCGCCAGCAGCCAAGATGGCGGGACCTACAATGAGCAGTTCTTC. Translating it yields CASSQDGGTYNEQFF.

This chain joins TRBV5-4 and TRBJ1-2; D not resolved. CDR1 SGHNT and CDR2 YYREEE come from the germline V gene (reference sequence). The CDR3 loop spans 14 amino acids. V shed 7 bases and J shed 1 base, with 14 bases lying between them. The chain's CDR3 is CASRRGAINYGYTF. The DNA of the CDR3 is TGTGCCAGCCGCCGGGGTGCTATTAACTATGGCTACACCTTC.

This clonotype was recorded a few times. This sequence joins TRBV6-5 and TRBJ2-7; maybe TRBD1 (6 bases). This CDR3 has 17 amino acids. Germline V CDR1 and CDR2: MNHEY, SVGAGI. Trimming cost V 0 bases and J 5 bases, with 20 bases left between them. The chain's CDR3 is CASSYSNPGASINEQYF. In nucleotides, the CDR3 is TGTGCCAGCAGTTACTCGAACCCAGGGGCCTCGATCAACGAGCAGTACTTC.

This clonotype has at least ten counts. This chain links TRBV7-2 with TRBJ2-7, with TRBD1 matching 8 bases. This CDR3 has 15 residues. Trimming cost V 1 base and J 1 base; bases outside gene matches: 3. Per germline, CDR1 SGHTA and CDR2 FQGNSA. CDR3 sequence: CASSLGGTGSYEQYF. The CDR3 DNA reads as TGTGCCAGCAGCTTAGGCGGGACAGGTTCCTACGAGCAGTACTTC.

The genes are TRBV7-2 and TRBJ2-3; 9 bases match TRBD2. The CDR3 covers 16 residues. V dropped 5 bases and J dropped 4; count of bases not matched to a gene: 10. Germline V gene lookup returns CDR1 SGHTA and CDR2 FQGNSA. CDR3 DNA sequence: TGTGCCAGCAGCCATATAGCGGGAGTTTTTGCAGATACGCAGTATTTT. As protein: CASSHIAGVFADTQYF.

This chain links TRBV7-2 with TRBJ2-3, with 14 bases fitting TRBD2. The ends lost 4 bases at V and 13 bases at J; junction bases unmatched: 10. Germline CDR1 and CDR2: SGHTA and FQGNSA. CDR3 length: 15 residues. The CDR3 reads CASSSTGTSGRREYF. CDR3 bases: TGTGCCAGCAGCTCGACCGGGACTAGCGGGAGAAGAGAGTATTTT. The full variable domain, in which reference TRBV7-2 and TRBJ2-3 provide the parts outside the CDR3, is GAGVSQSPSNKVTEKGKDVELRCDPISGHTALYWYRQSLGQGLEFLIYFQGNSAPDKSGLPSDRFSAERTGGSVSTLTIQRTQQEDSAVYLCASSSTGTSGRREYFGPGTRLTVL.

V gene TRBV7-2 combines with J gene TRBJ2-3, with a possible D match to TRBD2 (5 bases). The germline CDR1 and CDR2 sequences are SGHTA and FQGNSA. Deletions cut 5 bases from V and 6 bases from J, with 18 bases between. This CDR3 has 15 residues. CDR3 coding DNA: TGTGCCAGCAGCCTGGGTGATAGGACTGGCGATACGCAGTATTTT. It specifies CASSLGDRTGDTQYF.

This chain connects TRBV20-1 to TRBJ2-3; 7 nucleotides match TRBD1. Germline loops: CDR1 DFQATT, CDR2 SNEGSKA (reference sequence). V trimming: 1 base; J trimming: 6 bases; junction bases outside the gene matches: 13. The CDR3 is made up of 16 amino acids. The CDR3 DNA reads TGCAGTGCTAGAGGCTTCGACAGGGCCAAAGGGGATACGCAGTATTTT. Translating it yields CSARGFDRAKGDTQYF.

This rearrangement joins TRBV30 to TRBJ2-1; 9 bases agree with TRBD2. The germline V gene encodes CDR1 GTSNPN and CDR2 SVGIG (reference sequence). CDR3 length: 14 amino acids. The CDR3 loop reads CAYLLAGPYNEQFF. As DNA, the CDR3 is TGTGCATACCTACTAGCGGGTCCCTACAATGAGCAGTTCTTC. The full variable domain, completed using reference TRBV30 and TRBJ2-1, is SQTIHQWPATLVQPVGSPLSLECTVEGTSNPNLYWYRQAAGRGLQLLFYSVGIGQISSEVPQNLSASRPQDRQFILSSKKLLLSDSGFYLCAYLLAGPYNEQFFGPGTRLTVL.

This chain's CDR3 is CASGLAGALNEQFF. CDR3 coding DNA: TGTGCCAGCGGCCTAGCGGGGGCCCTTAATGAGCAGTTCTTC. V and J are TRBV12-3 or TRBV12-4 and TRBJ2-1; TRBD2 matches at 10 bases. V was pared by 8 bases and J by 7 bases, with 8 bases of the junction left unmatched. This CDR3 contains 14 residues.

This chain connects TRBV6-5 to TRBJ2-3, with 12 bases fitting TRBD1. The V and J ends lost 7 bases and 4 bases, in that order; junction bases with no gene match: 9. This CDR3 contains 16 residues. Germline-derived CDR1 and CDR2 are MNHEY and SVGAGI. The CDR3 region has the DNA TGTGCCAGCATCCGCGAGGGACAGGGGGCAGCAGATACGCAGTATTTT. It yields the protein CASIREGQGAADTQYF.

The chain has TRBV7-2 and TRBJ2-5; 13 nucleotides agree with TRBD2. The V gene's germline CDR1 is SGHTA and CDR2 FQGNSA. This CDR3 has 16 amino acids. The trim removed 4 bases at V and 1 base at J, leaving 3 bases unmatched. The CDR3 loop is CASSSWTSGGQETQYF. CDR3 coding DNA: TGTGCCAGCAGCTCCTGGACTAGCGGGGGCCAAGAGACCCAGTACTTC. Complete variable domain (other parts from reference TRBV7-2 and TRBJ2-5): GAGVSQSPSNKVTEKGKDVELRCDPISGHTALYWYRQSLGQGLEFLIYFQGNSAPDKSGLPSDRFSAERTGGSVSTLTIQRTQQEDSAVYLCASSSWTSGGQETQYFGPGTRLLVL.

The CDR3 nucleotides are TGTGCCTGGAATATAGCGGGAGGTCATGAGCAGTTCTTC. Translating gives CAWNIAGGHEQFF. The rearrangement joins TRBV30 to TRBJ2-1; 10 bases match TRBD2. This CDR3 has 13 amino acids. CDR1 is GTSNPN and CDR2 is SVGIG in the germline V gene (reference sequence). V was pared by 4 bases and J by 8 bases, with 5 bases of the junction left unmatched.

This clonotype has at least ten counts. V gene TRBV4-1 combines with J gene TRBJ2-1; 9 positions agree with TRBD2. Losses at the gene ends were 1 base for V and 8 bases for J; bases not matched to a gene: 6. The CDR3 spans 15 residues. The germline V gene encodes CDR1 MGHRA and CDR2 YSYEKL. In DNA form, the CDR3 reads TGCGCCAGCAGCCAAGGGGGGACTAGCTCCCATGAGCAGTTCTTC. This translates into CASSQGGTSSHEQFF.

This clonotype was seen only a few times. The CDR3 reads CASSLLGLAGASRYEQYF. In nucleotides, the CDR3 is TGTGCCAGCAGTTTGTTAGGACTAGCGGGAGCTAGTCGCTACGAGCAGTACTTC. The chain uses TRBV12-3 or TRBV12-4 and TRBJ2-7, with 13 bases that match TRBD2. V was clipped by 3 bases and J by 3 bases; unmatched bases: 11. There are 18 residues in the CDR3.

This clonotype was seen only a few times. CDR3 protein: CASSFEYSDTQYF. In DNA form, the CDR3 reads TGTGCCAGCAGCTTCGAGTACTCAGATACGCAGTATTTT. The gene calls are TRBV7-2 and TRBJ2-3; D uncertain. This CDR3 spans 13 amino acids. Germline V CDR1 and CDR2: SGHTA, FQGNSA. V gave up 3 bases and J gave up 4 bases, with 8 bases separating them. The complete variable domain, with remaining parts taken from reference TRBV7-2 and TRBJ2-3, reads GAGVSQSPSNKVTEKGKDVELRCDPISGHTALYWYRQSLGQGLEFLIYFQGNSAPDKSGLPSDRFSAERTGGSVSTLTIQRTQQEDSAVYLCASSFEYSDTQYFGPGTRLTVL.

The gene calls are TRBV9 and TRBJ2-1, with D possibly being TRBD2 (5 bases). V lost 4 bases and J lost 5, with 13 bases in between. Germline CDR1 SGDLS, CDR2 YYNGEE. This CDR3 has 14 amino acids. The CDR3 sequence: CASSYLSGDNEQFF. CDR3 sequence (DNA): TGTGCCAGCAGCTACCTCAGCGGCGACAATGAGCAGTTCTTC.

This clonotype has only a few counts. The V gene is TRBV20-1, the J gene TRBJ2-5, with D hard to call. V was pared by 6 bases and J by 7 bases, with 21 bases between. The CDR3 runs 14 residues. CDR1 is DFQATT, CDR2 SNEGSKA, per germline (reference sequence). The CDR3 loop reads CSANTRGSTWTQYF. DNA of the CDR3: TGCAGTGCCAACACCCGAGGCTCTACGTGGACCCAGTACTTC.